This T cell receptor beta chain was obtained from a study of T-cell memory formation after mild COVID-19. The sample holds a few counts of this clonotype. Its antigen is unidentified. Findings and caveats of the study: Contracting clones, day 15 to 85, had balanced CD4/CD8, and later expanders favored CD4+. Confirmation of SARS-CoV-2 specificity was lacking for second-wave clones peaking day 37.

TCRdb passed the 5' RACE reads through MiXCR, listing each CDR3 protein once. The sample includes more than 300,000 distinct CDR3 sequences, 20% to 25% seen only once; the top ten take approximately 22%. The V end was cut by 4 bases, the J end by 5 bases, with 19 bases between. Germline V lookup: CDR1 MGHRA, CDR2 YSYEKL. The CDR3 sequence is 16 residues long. The clonotype originates from a young man who had mild COVID-19 (a few samples of this study predate the infection). Cell type and time point are not known. Sequenced: PBMCs or a T cell subset sorted from them (not recorded which). The chain is built from TRBV4-1 and TRBJ2-3; D is unclear. The CDR3: CASSPSTTLFEDTQYF. CDR3 nucleotide sequence: TGCGCCAGCAGCCCCTCGACCACTCTCTTCGAAGATACGCAGTATTTT.